A single sample gave rise to the 7 T cell receptor beta chains below, sequenced in a study of blood T cell repertoires in COVID-19. The method was immunoSEQ multiplex PCR; TCRdb's version includes in-frame clones alone and lacks a portion of them. The sample lists over 10,000 clones, about three quarters occurring once. Sequencing was done on a sample of peripheral blood. The origin of the receptors is a man aged 55 to 70 with COVID-19, enrolled during active disease.

CDR3 amino acids: CASSLLAGGETQYF. Written as DNA, the CDR3 is TGTGCCAGCAGCTTGCTAGCGGGGGGAGAGACCCAGTACTTC. This rearrangement joins TRBV5-5 to TRBJ2-5, with 11 bases lining up with TRBD2. The CDR3 consists of 14 residues. With V trimmed by 1 base and J by 4 bases, 0 bases remained unmatched. CDR1 is SGHKS, CDR2 YYEKEE, per germline (reference sequence).

This clone was detected a few times. The chain links TRBV4-2 to TRBJ1-1, with TRBD1 identical over 7 bases. V shed 0 bases and J 11 bases; nucleotides not matched to a gene: 18. CDR3 length equals 17 residues. Germline loops: CDR1 LGHNA, CDR2 YNFKEQ. CDR3 sequence (DNA): TGTGCCAGCAGCCAAGATCGGGACAGCTCGCACTGGGTTCCGGCTTTCTTT. Its translation is CASSQDRDSSHWVPAFF.

Only a few counts were recorded for this clone. This sequence joins TRBV7-9 and TRBJ1-4, with 7 positions matching TRBD1. V lost 5 bases to trimming and J lost 4 bases; unmatched junction nucleotides: 7. The CDR3 length is 15 residues. Germline values: CDR1 SEHNR, CDR2 FQNEAQ (reference sequence). The CDR3 nucleotides are TGTGCCAGCAGCGGAAGGGACAGCCTTAATGAAAAACTGTTTTTT. Amino acids: CASSGRDSLNEKLFF.

The rearrangement joins TRBV27 to TRBJ2-3; 13 bases fit TRBD2. This CDR3 has 16 residues. Germline-derived CDR1 and CDR2 are MNHEY and SMNVEV (reference sequence). The junction had 3 bases not matched to a gene; V was cut back by 4 bases and J by 2 bases. The CDR3, as DNA: TGTGCCAGCAGTTCGGGACTAGCGGGGTTCACAGATACGCAGTATTTT. This sequence encodes CASSSGLAGFTDTQYF.

This clone was seen a handful of times. J is TRBJ2-7 and V is TRBV10-3; weak D call: TRBD2 (5 bases). V was trimmed by 4 bases and J by 5 bases, leaving 9 bases between them. The CDR3 sequence is 12 residues long. CDR1 and CDR2 from the germline V gene are ENHRY and SYGVKD. This CDR3 is CAISALEDEQYF. The CDR3, as DNA: TGTGCCATCAGTGCTTTGGAGGACGAGCAGTACTTC.

The rearrangement joins TRBV28 to TRBJ1-2; TRBD1 is a possible D gene (6 bases). Germline lookup yields CDR1 MDHEN and CDR2 SYDVKM. The CDR3 runs 16 residues. V lost 3 bases and J 0 bases, leaving 14 bases between the germline ends. The CDR3 nucleotides read TGTGCCAGCAGTTTGGGGACCAGGGGTGCTAACTATGGCTACACCTTC. Amino acid sequence: CASSLGTRGANYGYTF.

This chain links TRBV7-3 with TRBJ2-5; 10 bases are shared with TRBD2. V trimming: 5 bases; J trimming: 11 bases; junction bases outside the gene matches: 11. This CDR3 contains 14 residues. Germline lookup yields CDR1 SGHTA and CDR2 FQGTGA. CDR3 nucleotides: TGTGCCAGCAGCCCCGGTGTTAGCGGGAGGCTACAGTACTTC. It codes for CASSPGVSGRLQYF.